The 28 T cell receptor beta chains below come from one sample, sequenced in a study of T cells in Graves' hyperthyroidism and ophthalmopathy. Regions amplified from RNA transcripts were the TCR beta CDR3 regions. First-round RT-PCR targeting the TCR CDR3 was performed with the HTBI primer set. A single record per CDR3 protein comes from TCRdb applying MiXCR to the multiplex PCR reads. The sample lists around 520,000 distinct CDR3 sequences, approximately 14% occurring once. Source material: blood. These receptors were taken from a woman in her forties with Graves' hyperthyroidism.

About this clonotype itself: This may be a read error: a much more frequent sequence differs by one nucleotide. The chain has TRBV18 and TRBJ2-6; a possible D gene is TRBD2 (7 bases). The CDR3 loop spans 16 amino acids. V was trimmed by 0 bases and J by 5 bases, leaving 11 bases between them. The V gene's germline CDR1 is KGHSH and CDR2 LQKENI. CDR3 coding DNA: TGTGCCAGCTCACCACCTCAGGGGACTAGGGCCAACGTCCTGACTTTC. It yields the protein CASSPPQGTRANVLTF.

This clonotype was seen many times. The J gene is TRBJ1-3, the V gene TRBV5-1; D gene ambiguous. The germline CDR1 and CDR2 sequences are SGHRS and YFSETQ. The CDR3 has 14 amino acids. Trimming removed 0 bases from V and 1 base from J, with 5 bases in between. The CDR3: CASSLVGSGNTIYF. CDR3 nucleotide sequence: TGCGCCAGCAGCTTGGTAGGGTCTGGAAACACCATATATTTT.

This clonotype was detected many times. The chain has TRBV2 and TRBJ1-1; tentatively, D is TRBD1 (5 bases). Germline V gives CDR1 SNHLY, CDR2 FYNNEI. CDR3 length: 14 residues. The germline V and J ends were trimmed by 7 bases and 1 base, with 13 bases remaining between them. The CDR3 coding sequence is TGTGCCAGCAAACCTGGGGGACCGAACACTGAAGCTTTCTTT. Residues: CASKPGGPNTEAFF.

This clonotype was recorded at least ten times. The genes are TRBV7-2 and TRBJ2-1; D perhaps matches TRBD2 (5 bases). Deletions cut 4 bases from V and 0 bases from J, with 10 bases between. From germline, CDR1 is SGHTA and CDR2 FQGNSA. The CDR3 loop spans 15 amino acids. CDR3 amino acids: CASSSNGISYNEQFF. CDR3 DNA: TGTGCCAGCAGCTCGAACGGGATCTCCTACAATGAGCAGTTCTTC. Looking up the rest from reference TRBV7-2 and TRBJ2-1 gives the full variable domain: GAGVSQSPSNKVTEKGKDVELRCDPISGHTALYWYRQSLGQGLEFLIYFQGNSAPDKSGLPSDRFSAERTGGSVSTLTIQRTQQEDSAVYLCASSSNGISYNEQFFGPGTRLTVL.

A word on this clonotype: A junction end diverges from the germline sequence, so it may reflect a read error. The V gene is TRBV20-1, the J gene TRBJ2-5; 12 bases agree with TRBD2. The CDR3 is made up of 12 amino acids. Germline CDR1 reads DFQATT; CDR2 reads SNEGSKA (reference sequence). This CDR3 is CSSSGRGETQYF. Written as DNA, the CDR3 is TGCAGTTCTAGCGGGAGGGGAGAGACCCAGTACTTC.

This clonotype was recorded many times. V is TRBV28 and J is TRBJ2-4; tentatively, D is TRBD2 (6 bases). The CDR3 has 16 residues. CDR1 is MDHEN and CDR2 is SYDVKM in the germline V gene. V dropped 6 bases and J dropped 0 bases, with 15 bases sitting between them. CDR3 loop: CASSSPPGVAKNIQYF. The CDR3, as DNA: TGTGCCAGCAGCTCCCCGCCGGGAGTAGCCAAAAACATTCAGTACTTC.

The chain combines TRBV5-1 with TRBJ2-1; 12 nucleotides agree with TRBD2. The CDR3 runs to 16 residues. V was pared by 3 bases and J by 4 bases, with 5 bases of the junction left unmatched. Germline loops: CDR1 SGHRS, CDR2 YFSETQ. CDR3: CASSWTSGALYNEQFF. For the CDR3, the DNA is TGCGCCAGCAGCTGGACTAGCGGGGCTCTATACAATGAGCAGTTCTTC.

At least ten counts were recorded for this clonotype. The chain recombines TRBV30 with TRBJ1-5; tentative D call: TRBD1 (6 bases). Between the trimmed V and J ends, which lost 0 bases and 7 bases, there was a span of 10 bases. Germline V gives CDR1 GTSNPN, CDR2 SVGIG (reference sequence). The CDR3 is 13 residues long. CDR3 sequence (DNA): TGTGCCTGGAGTGTAAAGGGGGGGCAGCCCCAGCATTTT. It specifies CAWSVKGGQPQHF.

The J gene is TRBJ2-4, the V gene TRBV15, with 10 bases fitting TRBD2. The length of the CDR3 is 16 residues. Trimming took 3 bases from V and 5 from J; bases not matched to a gene: 7. Germline V lookup: CDR1 LNHNV, CDR2 YYDKDF (reference sequence). CDR3: CATSSSSGSSQNIQYF. The DNA of the CDR3 is TGTGCCACCAGCAGTTCTAGCGGGAGTTCCCAAAACATTCAGTACTTC.

This clonotype was recorded at least ten times. V usage is TRBV28 and J usage is TRBJ2-1; the D gene is possibly TRBD2 (6 bases). Deletions cut 5 bases from V and 12 bases from J, with 11 bases between. CDR3 length: 11 amino acids. From germline, CDR1 is MDHEN and CDR2 SYDVKM. This CDR3 reads CASSAGSVQFF. The CDR3 DNA follows: TGTGCCAGCAGTGCGGGGAGCGTGCAGTTCTTC.

This clonotype was detected ten times or more. V and J are TRBV28 and TRBJ1-5, with 7 bases matching TRBD1. CDR1 is MDHEN, CDR2 SYDVKM, per germline. Trimming removed 4 bases from V and 7 bases from J; junction bases left unmatched: 7. The CDR3 sequence is 14 residues long. The DNA for the CDR3 is TGTGCCAGCAGTTCTCGACAGGGAGGGCAGCCCCAGCATTTT. Translation: CASSSRQGGQPQHF. Combining the CDR3 with reference TRBV28 and TRBJ1-5 gives the whole variable domain DVKVTQSSRYLVKRTGEKVFLECVQDMDHENMFWYRQDPGLGLRLIYFSYDVKMKEKGDIPEGYSVSREKKERFSLILESASTNQTSMYLCASSSRQGGQPQHFGDGTRLSIL.

This clonotype was counted ten times or more. The V gene is TRBV11-2, the J gene TRBJ1-1; D is ambiguous. CDR1 SGHAT and CDR2 FQNNGV come from the germline V gene. The V gene lost 0 bases and the J gene lost 9 bases, with 11 bases spanning the gap. The CDR3 has 13 residues. CDR3 loop: CASSLEEGFQAFF. DNA of the CDR3: TGTGCCAGCAGCTTAGAGGAGGGATTCCAAGCTTTCTTT.

In its sample, this clonotype was seen many times. CDR3 in amino acids: CASSGQGFEAFF. As DNA, the CDR3 is TGTGCCAGCAGCGGACAGGGATTTGAAGCTTTCTTT. The chain recombines TRBV28 with TRBJ1-1; TRBD1 agrees at 8 bases. The CDR3 has 12 residues. From germline, CDR1 is MDHEN and CDR2 SYDVKM. With V trimmed by 6 bases and J by 7 bases, 4 bases remained unmatched.

The chain recombines TRBV19 with TRBJ1-2, with TRBD1 matching over 7 bases. V trimming: 4 bases; J trimming: 2 bases; junction bases outside the gene matches: 4. CDR1 is LNHDA and CDR2 is SQIVND in the germline V gene (reference sequence). The CDR3 extends over 14 amino acids. In DNA, the CDR3 is TGTGCCAGTAGTAGGGACAGACTAAACTATGGCTACACCTTC. Translated, it gives CASSRDRLNYGYTF.

The gene calls are TRBV5-8 and TRBJ2-1; tentatively, D is TRBD1 (5 bases). The CDR3 sequence is 15 residues long. Trimming removed 2 bases from V and 2 bases from J, with 11 bases in between. CDR1 is SGHTS and CDR2 is YDEGEE in the germline V gene. The CDR3 loop is CASSFGQGTYNEQFF. CDR3 nucleotide sequence: TGTGCCAGCAGCTTCGGTCAGGGAACCTACAATGAGCAGTTCTTC. Full variable domain (missing parts from reference TRBV5-8 and TRBJ2-1): EAGVTQSPTHLIKTRGQQATLRCSPISGHTSVYWYQQALGLGLQFLLWYDEGEERNRGNFPPRFSGRQFPNYSSELNVNALELEDSALYLCASSFGQGTYNEQFFGPGTRLTVL.

Many counts were recorded for this clonotype. The chain employs TRBV27 and TRBJ1-1, with TRBD1 matching 7 bases. The CDR3 length is 16 residues. The V gene end was trimmed by 4 bases and the J gene end by 0 bases; junction bases not matched to a gene: 8. The germline CDR1 and CDR2 sequences are MNHEY and SMNVEV (reference sequence). Here the CDR3 reads CASSYRQGSMNTEAFF. The CDR3 DNA reads TGTGCCAGCAGTTACCGACAGGGCTCCATGAACACTGAAGCTTTCTTT.

This clonotype occurred many times. The chain has TRBV20-1 and TRBJ2-5; possible D gene TRBD2, 7 bases. Trimming took 6 bases from V and 6 from J, leaving 17 bases between them. CDR1 and CDR2 from the germline V gene are DFQATT and SNEGSKA (reference sequence). The CDR3 sequence is 13 residues long. CDR3 sequence (DNA): TGCAGTGCCCCAGGGGAGGGGCGGCAGACCCAGTACTTC. Amino acid sequence: CSAPGEGRQTQYF.

V gene TRBV19 combines with J gene TRBJ2-7; 7 nucleotides agree with TRBD1. CDR3 length: 14 amino acids. CDR1 is LNHDA and CDR2 is SQIVND in the germline V gene (reference sequence). The V segment lost 7 bases and the J segment 2 bases; nucleotides outside the gene matches: 8. CDR3 DNA sequence: TGTGCCAGTACCAATACAGGGGAACCCTACGAGCAGTACTTC. Protein sequence: CASTNTGEPYEQYF. Looking up the rest from reference TRBV19 and TRBJ2-7 gives the full variable domain: DGGITQSPKYLFRKEGQNVTLSCEQNLNHDAMYWYRQDPGQGLRLIYYSQIVNDFQKGDIAEGYSVSREKKESFPLTVTSAQKNPTAFYLCASTNTGEPYEQYFGPGTRLTVT.

This clonotype was seen ten or more times. This sequence joins TRBV7-9 and TRBJ1-1, with D uncertain. V lost 4 bases, J lost 6 bases, and 15 bases lay in between. The CDR3 is 14 residues long. The germline gives CDR1 SEHNR, CDR2 FQNEAQ (reference sequence). Here the CDR3 DNA reads TGTGCCAGCAGCTCGGGATATGTAGTAGCTGAAGCTTTCTTT. Translated, it gives CASSSGYVVAEAFF.

This clonotype turned up a few times. The chain links TRBV2 to TRBJ2-3; 10 positions match TRBD2. Germline trimming cut 3 bases from V and 2 bases from J; bases unmatched to any gene: 14. Germline V gene lookup returns CDR1 SNHLY and CDR2 FYNNEI. The CDR3 extends over 19 amino acids. CDR3 loop: CASSDFGSGRDPFTDTQYF. CDR3 sequence (DNA): TGTGCCAGCAGTGATTTCGGGAGCGGGAGGGATCCTTTCACAGATACGCAGTATTTT.

Many counts were recorded for this clonotype. CDR3 sequence (DNA): TGTGCCAGCAGTACGGGACTAGTCGGGTACGAGCAGTACTTC. Residues: CASSTGLVGYEQYF. The chain uses TRBV28 and TRBJ2-7; 8 bases align to TRBD2. The CDR3 runs to 14 residues. J gave up 4 bases and V 5 bases, and 7 bases lay outside the gene matches. Germline V CDR1 and CDR2: MDHEN, SYDVKM.

This clonotype has ten or more counts. The chain employs TRBV20-1 and TRBJ2-3; 10 bases are shared with TRBD2. V shed 4 bases and J 2 bases; nucleotides not matched to a gene: 6. Germline loops: CDR1 DFQATT, CDR2 SNEGSKA (reference sequence). The CDR3 runs 15 residues. CDR3 nucleotide sequence: TGCAGTGCTACAATTACTAGCGGGGTCACAGATACGCAGTATTTT. Protein product: CSATITSGVTDTQYF.

This clonotype occurred many times. CDR3 sequence (DNA): TGTGCCAGCAGCCGGACAGGGGGGAATGAGCAGTTCTTC. This sequence encodes CASSRTGGNEQFF. This rearrangement joins TRBV7-3 to TRBJ2-1; 10 bases line up with TRBD1. CDR1 and CDR2 from the germline V gene are SGHTA and FQGTGA. This CDR3 is 13 amino acids long. Germline trimming cut 5 bases from V and 7 bases from J; bases unmatched to any gene: 2. The variable domain in full, completed from reference TRBV7-3 and TRBJ2-1, reads GAGVSQTPSNKVTEKGKYVELRCDPISGHTALYWYRQSLGQGPEFLIYFQGTGAADDSGLPNDRFFAVRPEGSVSTLKIQRTERGDSAVYLCASSRTGGNEQFFGPGTRLTVL.

Turning to this clonotype: Since a much larger clone is just one base distant, this may be a read error. The chain is built from TRBV13 and TRBJ1-2; D is possibly TRBD1 (6 bases). CDR1 PRHDT and CDR2 FYEKMQ come from the germline V gene (reference sequence). V dropped 6 bases and J dropped 7 bases, with 21 bases sitting between them. The CDR3 is made up of 15 amino acids. The CDR3 region has the DNA TGTGCCAGCAGTTATACCTTACAGGGCCCCTGTGGCTACACCTTC. Protein: CASSYTLQGPCGYTF.

V is TRBV6-2 or TRBV6-3 and J is TRBJ2-7; TRBD1 matches 7 bases. Germline V gene lookup returns CDR1 MNHEY and CDR2 SVGEGT. J gave up 3 bases and V 8 bases, and 10 bases lay outside the gene matches. CDR3 length equals 14 residues. The chain's CDR3 is CASREGTGVYEQYF. The CDR3 DNA reads TGTGCCAGCCGGGAAGGCACAGGGGTCTACGAGCAGTACTTC.

The sample holds many counts of this clonotype. The chain has TRBV5-1 and TRBJ2-7, with 7 positions matching TRBD2. V trimming: 5 bases; J trimming: 5 bases; junction bases outside the gene matches: 4. This CDR3 has 12 amino acids. Germline V gene data show CDR1 as SGHRS and CDR2 as YFSETQ. The CDR3 protein is CASRAGANEQYF. CDR3 bases: TGCGCCAGCAGGGCGGGAGCAAACGAGCAGTACTTC.

Concerning this clonotype itself: One end of the junction does not line up with germline, which may come from a read error. The genes are TRBV20-1 and TRBJ1-5; a weak D match, TRBD1 (5 bases). The CDR3 runs to 13 residues. Germline lookup yields CDR1 DFQATT and CDR2 SNEGSKA (reference sequence). The CDR3, as DNA: TGCAGTGCTAGACATCAGGGAAATCAGTCCCAGCATTTT. It encodes CSARHQGNQSQHF.

This chain connects TRBV28 to TRBJ2-5, with 8 positions matching TRBD2. The germline CDR1 and CDR2 sequences are MDHEN and SYDVKM. The CDR3 has 17 amino acids. The V gene end was trimmed by 8 bases and the J gene end by 4 bases; junction bases not matched to a gene: 18. CDR3 bases: TGTGCCAGCGGGGATTCTTCCTATAGCGGGAAAGGAGAGACCCAGTACTTC. The encoded protein is CASGDSSYSGKGETQYF.